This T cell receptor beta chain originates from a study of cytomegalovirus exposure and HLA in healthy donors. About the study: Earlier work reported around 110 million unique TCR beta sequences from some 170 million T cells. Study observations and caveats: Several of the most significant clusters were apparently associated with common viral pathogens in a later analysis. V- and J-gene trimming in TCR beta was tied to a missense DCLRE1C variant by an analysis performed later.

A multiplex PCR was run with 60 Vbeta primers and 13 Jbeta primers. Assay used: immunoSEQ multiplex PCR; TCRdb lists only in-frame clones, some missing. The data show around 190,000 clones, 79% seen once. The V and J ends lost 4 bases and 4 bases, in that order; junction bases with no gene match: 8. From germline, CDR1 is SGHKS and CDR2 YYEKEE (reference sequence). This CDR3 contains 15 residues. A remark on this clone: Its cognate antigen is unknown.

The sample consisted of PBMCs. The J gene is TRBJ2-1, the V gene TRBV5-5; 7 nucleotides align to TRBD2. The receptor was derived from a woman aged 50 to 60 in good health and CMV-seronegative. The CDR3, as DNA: TGTGCCAGCAGCCACGGCAGCGGGACTTACAATGAGCAGTTCTTC. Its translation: CASSHGSGTYNEQFF.